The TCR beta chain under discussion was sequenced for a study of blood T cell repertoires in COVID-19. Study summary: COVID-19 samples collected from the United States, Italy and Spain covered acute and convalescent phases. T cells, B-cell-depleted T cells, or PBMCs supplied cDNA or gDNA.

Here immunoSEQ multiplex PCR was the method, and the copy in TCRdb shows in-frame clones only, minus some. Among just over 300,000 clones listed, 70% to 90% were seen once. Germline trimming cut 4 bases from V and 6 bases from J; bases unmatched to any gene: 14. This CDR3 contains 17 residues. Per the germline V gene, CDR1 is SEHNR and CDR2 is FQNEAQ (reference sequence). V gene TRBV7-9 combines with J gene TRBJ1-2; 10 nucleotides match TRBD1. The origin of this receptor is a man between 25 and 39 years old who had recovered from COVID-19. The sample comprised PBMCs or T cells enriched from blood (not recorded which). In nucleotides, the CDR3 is TGTGCCAGCAGCTCCAGCTATTCCGGGACAGGGGTTGATGGCTACACCTTC. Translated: CASSSSYSGTGVDGYTF.